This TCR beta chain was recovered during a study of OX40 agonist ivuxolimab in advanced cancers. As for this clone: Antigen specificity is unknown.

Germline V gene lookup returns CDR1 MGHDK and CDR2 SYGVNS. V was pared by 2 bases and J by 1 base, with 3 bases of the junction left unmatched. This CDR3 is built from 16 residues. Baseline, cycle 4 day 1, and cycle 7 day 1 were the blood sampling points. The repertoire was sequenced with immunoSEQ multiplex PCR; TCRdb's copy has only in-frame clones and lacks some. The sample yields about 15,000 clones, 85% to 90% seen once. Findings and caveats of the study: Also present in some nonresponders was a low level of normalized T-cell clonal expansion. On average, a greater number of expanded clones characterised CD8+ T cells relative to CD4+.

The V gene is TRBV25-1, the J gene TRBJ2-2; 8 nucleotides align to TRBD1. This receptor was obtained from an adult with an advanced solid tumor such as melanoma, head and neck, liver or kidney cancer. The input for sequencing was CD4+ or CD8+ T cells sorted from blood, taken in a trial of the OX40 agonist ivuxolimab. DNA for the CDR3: TGTGCCAGCAGTGAAACTGGACAGGGGAACACCGGGGAGCTGTTTTTT. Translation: CASSETGQGNTGELFF.